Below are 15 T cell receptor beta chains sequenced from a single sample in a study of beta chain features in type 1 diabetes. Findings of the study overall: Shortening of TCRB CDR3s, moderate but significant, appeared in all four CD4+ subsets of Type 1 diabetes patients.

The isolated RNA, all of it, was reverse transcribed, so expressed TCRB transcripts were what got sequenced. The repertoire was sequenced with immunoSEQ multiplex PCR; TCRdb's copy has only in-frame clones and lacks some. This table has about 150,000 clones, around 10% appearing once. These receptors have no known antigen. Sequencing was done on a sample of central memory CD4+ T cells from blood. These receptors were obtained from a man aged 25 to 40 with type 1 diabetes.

CDR3 bases: TGTGCCAGCACCCCTGGCGGGAGATTGAACAATGAGCAGTTCTTC. Its protein is CASTPGGRLNNEQFF. This chain joins TRBV27 and TRBJ2-1; 7 bases align to TRBD2. There are 15 residues in the CDR3. Germline loops: CDR1 MNHEY, CDR2 SMNVEV (reference sequence). Unmatched junction bases numbered 11, after V lost 7 bases and J lost 5 bases.

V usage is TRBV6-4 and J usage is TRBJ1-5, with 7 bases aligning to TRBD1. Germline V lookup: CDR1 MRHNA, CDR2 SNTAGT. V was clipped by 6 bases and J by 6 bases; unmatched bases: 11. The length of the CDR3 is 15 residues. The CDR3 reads CASSPTGLLGQPQHF. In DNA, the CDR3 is TGTGCCAGCAGCCCGACAGGGCTTCTTGGTCAGCCCCAGCATTTT.

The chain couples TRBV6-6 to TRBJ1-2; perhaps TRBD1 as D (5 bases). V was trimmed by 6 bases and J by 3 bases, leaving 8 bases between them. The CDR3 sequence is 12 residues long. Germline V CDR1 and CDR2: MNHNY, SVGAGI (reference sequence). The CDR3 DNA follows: TGTGCCAGCAGCACGGGGGACTATGGCTACACCTTC. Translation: CASSTGDYGYTF.

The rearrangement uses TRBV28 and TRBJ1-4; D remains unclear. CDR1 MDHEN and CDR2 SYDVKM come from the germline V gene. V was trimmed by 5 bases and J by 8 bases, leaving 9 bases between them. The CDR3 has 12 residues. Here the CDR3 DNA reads TGTGCCAGCAGTCCCCCCCTCGAAAAACTGTTTTTT. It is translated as CASSPPLEKLFF.

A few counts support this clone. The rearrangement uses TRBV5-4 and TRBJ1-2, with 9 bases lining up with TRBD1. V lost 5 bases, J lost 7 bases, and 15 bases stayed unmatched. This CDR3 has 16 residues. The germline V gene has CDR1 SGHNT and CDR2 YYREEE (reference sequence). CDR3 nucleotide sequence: TGTGCCAGCAGTTCGGCAACCGGGACAGGGACCTCTGGCTACACCTTC. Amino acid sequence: CASSSATGTGTSGYTF.

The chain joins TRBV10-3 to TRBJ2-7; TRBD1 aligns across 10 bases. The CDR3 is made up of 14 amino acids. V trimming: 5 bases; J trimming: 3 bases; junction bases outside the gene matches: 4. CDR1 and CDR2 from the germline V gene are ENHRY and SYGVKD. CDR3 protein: CAISPRDRGYEQYF. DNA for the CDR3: TGTGCCATCAGTCCCCGGGACAGGGGCTACGAGCAGTACTTC.

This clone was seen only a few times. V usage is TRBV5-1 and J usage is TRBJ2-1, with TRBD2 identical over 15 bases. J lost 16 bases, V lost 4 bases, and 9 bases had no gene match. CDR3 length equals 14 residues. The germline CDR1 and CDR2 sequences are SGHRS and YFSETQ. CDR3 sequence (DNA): TGCGCCAGCAGCCTCTCGGGACTAGCGGGAGGTAGTTTCTTC. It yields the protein CASSLSGLAGGSFF.

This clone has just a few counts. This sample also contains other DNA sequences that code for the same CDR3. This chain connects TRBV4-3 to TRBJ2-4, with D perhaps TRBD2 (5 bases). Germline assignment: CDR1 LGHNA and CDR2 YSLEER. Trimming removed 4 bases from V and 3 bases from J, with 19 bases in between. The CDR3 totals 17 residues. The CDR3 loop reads CASSPNRLALDKNIQYF. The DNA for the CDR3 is TGCGCCAGCAGCCCGAATCGGCTAGCCTTGGACAAAAACATTCAGTACTTC.

The CDR3 bases are TGCGCCAGCAGCCCGTACTGGGGGCGGGAGGGCGCTTCTAAGGGAACCCAGTACTTC. Translation gives CASSPYWGREGASKGTQYF. The chain combines TRBV4-1 with TRBJ2-5; 9 positions agree with TRBD2. V shed 4 bases, J shed 8 bases, and the junction held 23 bases outside the gene matches. This CDR3 is built from 19 residues. Germline V gene lookup returns CDR1 MGHRA and CDR2 YSYEKL.

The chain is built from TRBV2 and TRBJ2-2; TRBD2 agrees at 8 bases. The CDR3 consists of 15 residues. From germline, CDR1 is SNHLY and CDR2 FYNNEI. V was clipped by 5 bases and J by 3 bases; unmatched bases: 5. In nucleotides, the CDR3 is TGTGCCAGCAGTATTAGCGGGGCAGACACCGGGGAGCTGTTTTTT. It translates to CASSISGADTGELFF.

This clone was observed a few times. CDR3: CASSLGGGSHYGYTF. The CDR3 DNA follows: TGTGCCAGCAGCTTAGGAGGGGGCTCTCACTATGGCTACACCTTC. The J gene is TRBJ1-2, the V gene TRBV7-3; 7 bases agree with TRBD1. Germline-derived CDR1 and CDR2 are SGHTA and FQGTGA. The CDR3 has 15 residues. With 2 bases clipped from V and 3 bases from J, the junction kept 6 bases outside the gene matches.

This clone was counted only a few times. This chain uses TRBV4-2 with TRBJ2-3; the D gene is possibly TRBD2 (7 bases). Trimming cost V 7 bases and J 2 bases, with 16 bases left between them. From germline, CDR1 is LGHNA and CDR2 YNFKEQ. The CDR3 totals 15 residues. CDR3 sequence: CASNGRGADTDTQYF. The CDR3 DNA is TGTGCCAGCAACGGTCGGGGGGCCGACACAGATACGCAGTATTTT.

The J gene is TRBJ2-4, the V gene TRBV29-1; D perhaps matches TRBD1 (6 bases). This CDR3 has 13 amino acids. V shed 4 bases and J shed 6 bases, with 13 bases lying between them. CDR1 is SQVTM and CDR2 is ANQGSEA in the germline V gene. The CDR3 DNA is TGCAGCGTTGCCACAGGGTCGGGAAACATTCAGTACTTC. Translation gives CSVATGSGNIQYF.

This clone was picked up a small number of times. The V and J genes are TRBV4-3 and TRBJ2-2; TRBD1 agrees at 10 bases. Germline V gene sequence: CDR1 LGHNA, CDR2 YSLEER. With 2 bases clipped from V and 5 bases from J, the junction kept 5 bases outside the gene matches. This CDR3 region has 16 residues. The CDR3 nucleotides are TGCGCCAGCAGCCAACACCCGGGACAGGGGACCGGGGAGCTGTTTTTT. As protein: CASSQHPGQGTGELFF.

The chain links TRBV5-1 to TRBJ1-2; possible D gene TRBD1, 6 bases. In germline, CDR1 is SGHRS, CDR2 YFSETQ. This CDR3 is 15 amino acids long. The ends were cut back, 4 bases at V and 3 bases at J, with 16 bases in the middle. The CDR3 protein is CASSNTTGRDYGYTF. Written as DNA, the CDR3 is TGCGCCAGCAGCAACACCACAGGGAGGGACTATGGCTACACCTTC.